The 27 T cell receptor beta chains given below trace back to one sample, sequenced in a study of OX40 agonist ivuxolimab in advanced cancers. Some clones are missing from TCRdb's copy, which holds only in-frame ones; the method was immunoSEQ multiplex PCR. The table lists more than 80,000 clones, over 75% of them singletons. The source was CD4+ or CD8+ T cells sorted from blood, collected in a trial of the OX40 agonist ivuxolimab. The receptors come from an adult with an advanced solid tumor such as melanoma, head and neck, liver or kidney cancer.

As to this clone: One junction end disagrees with the germline gene, perhaps due to a read error. The gene calls are TRBV6-6 and TRBJ2-7; D gene unclear. The CDR3 runs 14 residues. CDR1 and CDR2 (germline): MNHNY, SVGAGI (reference sequence). Here the CDR3 reads CASALRTEPYEQCF. CDR3 sequence (DNA): TGTGCCAGCGCCTTAAGGACCGAGCCCTACGAGCAGTGCTTC.

The V and J genes are TRBV28 and TRBJ2-7, with 13 bases that match TRBD2. Per the germline V gene, CDR1 is MDHEN and CDR2 is SYDVKM. The CDR3 contains 17 residues. Losses at the gene ends were 2 bases for V and 0 bases for J; bases not matched to a gene: 4. CDR3 loop: CASSLTSGGAISYEQYF. As DNA, the CDR3 is TGTGCCAGCAGTTTAACTAGCGGGGGGGCGATCTCCTACGAGCAGTACTTC.

The chain recombines TRBV7-2 with TRBJ1-1; D remains unclear. V was clipped by 3 bases and J by 3 bases, with 8 bases between them. The CDR3 runs 13 residues. Per germline, CDR1 SGHTA and CDR2 FQGNSA. CDR3 in amino acids: CASSLLEYTEAFF. The CDR3 bases are TGTGCCAGCAGCTTGTTAGAATACACTGAAGCTTTCTTT.

The chain is built from TRBV29-1 and TRBJ1-1, with D unresolved. Germline lookup yields CDR1 SQVTM and CDR2 ANQGSEA. The V end was cut by 5 bases, the J end by 4 bases, with 17 bases between. The CDR3 runs 14 residues. The CDR3 region has the DNA TGCAGCGTTAAACGGGCTCCTGTTACCACTGAAGCTTTCTTT. Amino acids: CSVKRAPVTTEAFF.

The table lists this clone with a few counts. The V and J genes are TRBV7-9 and TRBJ2-7, with 8 bases aligning to TRBD2. From germline, CDR1 is SEHNR and CDR2 FQNEAQ (reference sequence). J lost 2 bases, V lost 3 bases, and 3 bases had no gene match. The CDR3 has 14 amino acids. CDR3 loop: CASSFPGGPYEQYF. The DNA for the CDR3 is TGTGCCAGCAGCTTTCCGGGAGGGCCCTACGAGCAGTACTTC.

The chain uses TRBV19 and TRBJ2-7, with D hard to call. V was pared by 1 base and J by 3 bases, with 10 bases between. The germline gives CDR1 LNHDA, CDR2 SQIVND (reference sequence). The CDR3 contains 14 residues. CDR3 protein: CASSIAPKDYEQYF. The CDR3 DNA sequence: TGTGCCAGTAGTATAGCCCCGAAGGACTACGAGCAGTACTTC.

The rearrangement joins TRBV7-9 to TRBJ2-2; D is undetermined. V lost 1 base and J lost 4, with 22 bases in between. Germline loops: CDR1 SEHNR, CDR2 FQNEAQ (reference sequence). The CDR3 is made up of 19 amino acids. CDR3 bases: TGTGCCAGCAGCTTAGTTCCCCCACTGTCAGCTAGACTCACCGGGGAGCTGTTTTTT. Its translation is CASSLVPPLSARLTGELFF.

V is TRBV4-1 and J is TRBJ1-5; D is ambiguous. From germline, CDR1 is MGHRA and CDR2 YSYEKL. There are 13 residues in the CDR3. V was trimmed by 0 bases and J by 9 bases, leaving 9 bases between them. The CDR3 spells CASSQEGGLPQHF. The DNA for the CDR3 is TGCGCCAGCAGCCAAGAAGGAGGCCTGCCCCAGCATTTT.

The CDR3 loop is CASSLNPSRGLRDGYTF. In nucleotides, the CDR3 is TGTGCCAGCAGCTTAAACCCCTCGCGGGGGCTTCGAGATGGCTACACCTTC. This chain links TRBV7-2 with TRBJ1-2; D is possibly TRBD1 (6 bases). This CDR3 is built from 17 residues. CDR1 SGHTA and CDR2 FQGNSA come from the germline V gene. V lost 2 bases and J 6 bases, leaving 22 bases between the germline ends.

The J gene is TRBJ2-6, the V gene TRBV5-1, with D uncertain. Trimming shortened V by 0 bases and J by 0 bases, and 4 bases separated the two germline ends. This CDR3 is built from 15 residues. Germline V gives CDR1 SGHRS, CDR2 YFSETQ. CDR3: CASSLDVSGANVLTF. In DNA, the CDR3 is TGCGCCAGCAGCTTGGATGTCTCTGGGGCCAACGTCCTGACTTTC.

This chain connects TRBV30 to TRBJ1-4; a possible D gene is TRBD1 (6 bases). V was shortened by 4 bases and J by 7 bases, with 16 bases between the two germline ends. Germline lookup yields CDR1 GTSNPN and CDR2 SVGIG (reference sequence). The CDR3 runs to 14 residues. CDR3 nucleotide sequence: TGTGCCTGGACCGTTGGGGGGCGGGGTGAAAAACTGTTTTTT. Its protein is CAWTVGGRGEKLFF.

The chain employs TRBV19 and TRBJ1-2, with 8 bases aligning to TRBD1. V lost 8 bases and J lost 4; bases outside the gene matches: 6. CDR1 and CDR2 (germline): LNHDA, SQIVND (reference sequence). The CDR3 has 13 amino acids. CDR3 protein: CASQIGQGYGYTF. The CDR3 DNA reads as TGTGCCAGTCAAATCGGACAGGGCTATGGCTACACCTTC.

The gene calls are TRBV9 and TRBJ2-7; the D gene is possibly TRBD2 (6 bases). CDR3 size: 15 residues. Trimming left V 2 bases short and J 2 bases short, with 14 bases between. Germline V gene lookup returns CDR1 SGDLS and CDR2 YYNGEE. The CDR3 spells CASSVASAQTYEQYF. CDR3 bases: TGTGCCAGCAGCGTTGCTAGCGCACAGACCTACGAGCAGTACTTC.

This chain uses TRBV5-6 with TRBJ1-6; maybe TRBD1 (6 bases). Germline V lookup: CDR1 SGHDT, CDR2 YYEEEE. V lost 4 bases to trimming and J lost 10 bases, with 21 bases between them. The CDR3 length is 16 residues. In DNA, the CDR3 is TGTGCCAGCAGCCCCGAAATTACAGGGAGAAGATCACCCCTCCACTTT. This sequence encodes CASSPEITGRRSPLHF.

This clone was recorded a few times. This sequence joins TRBV19 and TRBJ2-2; 8 bases agree with TRBD2. V was clipped by 3 bases and J by 5 bases; unmatched bases: 11. The CDR3 is made up of 17 amino acids. The germline CDR1 and CDR2 sequences are LNHDA and SQIVND (reference sequence). The CDR3 DNA reads as TGTGCCAGTAGTATCCGGATCAACAGCGGGAGTACCGGGGAGCTGTTTTTT. Translation gives CASSIRINSGSTGELFF.

V is TRBV18 and J is TRBJ2-7; 15 bases are shared with TRBD2. V shed 3 bases, J shed 4 bases, and the junction held 4 bases outside the gene matches. CDR1 and CDR2 (germline): KGHSH, LQKENI. The length of the CDR3 is 16 residues. As DNA, the CDR3 is TGTGCCAGCTCACCTAGCGGACTAGCGGGAGGGTACGAGCAGTACTTC. Protein product: CASSPSGLAGGYEQYF.

This rearrangement joins TRBV30 to TRBJ2-3; 9 positions match TRBD2. V gave up 0 bases and J gave up 6 bases; unmatched junction bases: 7. The CDR3 has 15 residues. Germline values: CDR1 GTSNPN, CDR2 SVGIG (reference sequence). CDR3 in DNA: TGTGCCTGGAGTGTATTAAGCGGGGGGAGGGATACGCAGTATTTT. Protein: CAWSVLSGGRDTQYF. Using reference TRBV30 and TRBJ2-3 for the parts outside the CDR3, the full variable domain is SQTIHQWPATLVQPVGSPLSLECTVEGTSNPNLYWYRQAAGRGLQLLFYSVGIGQISSEVPQNLSASRPQDRQFILSSKKLLLSDSGFYLCAWSVLSGGRDTQYFGPGTRLTVL.

This chain links TRBV14 with TRBJ1-3; the match to TRBD1 covers 7 bases. CDR1 is SGHDN and CDR2 is FVKESK in the germline V gene. The CDR3 sequence is 14 residues long. Trimming removed 6 bases from V and 6 bases from J; junction bases left unmatched: 8. CDR3 amino acids: CASSLYDRVNTIYF. The CDR3 region has the DNA TGTGCCAGCAGTCTCTACGACAGGGTAAACACCATATATTTT.

The chain couples TRBV5-1 to TRBJ1-4; 8 bases fit TRBD1. Germline assignment: CDR1 SGHRS and CDR2 YFSETQ. This CDR3 comprises 15 residues. With V trimmed by 3 bases and J by 3 bases, 4 bases remained unmatched. CDR3 amino acids: CASSSTGGSNEKLFF. The CDR3 nucleotides are TGCGCCAGCAGCTCCACAGGGGGTTCTAATGAAAAACTGTTTTTT.

The CDR3 loop is CASSHLLDSDGELFF. CDR3 in DNA: TGTGCCAGCAGTCACCTCCTGGACAGTGACGGGGAGCTGTTTTTT. The chain recombines TRBV6-6 with TRBJ2-2, with D tentatively TRBD1 (6 bases). This CDR3 comprises 15 residues. Germline loops: CDR1 MNHNY, CDR2 SVGAGI (reference sequence). Trimming shortened V by 5 bases and J by 7 bases, and 17 bases separated the two germline ends.

This clone showed up just once. This rearrangement joins TRBV19 to TRBJ2-2, with 10 bases identical to TRBD2. Germline values: CDR1 LNHDA, CDR2 SQIVND (reference sequence). The CDR3 covers 16 residues. V dropped 4 bases and J dropped 1; count of bases not matched to a gene: 3. In nucleotides, the CDR3 is TGTGCCAGTAGTACCTTAGCGGGAGGGAACACCGGGGAGCTGTTTTTT. It specifies CASSTLAGGNTGELFF. The full variable domain, rest sourced from reference TRBV19 and TRBJ2-2, is DGGITQSPKYLFRKEGQNVTLSCEQNLNHDAMYWYRQDPGQGLRLIYYSQIVNDFQKGDIAEGYSVSREKKESFPLTVTSAQKNPTAFYLCASSTLAGGNTGELFFGEGSRLTVL.

V gene TRBV5-1 combines with J gene TRBJ2-2; TRBD1 agrees at 8 bases. V was pared by 0 bases and J by 5 bases, with 6 bases of the junction left unmatched. The CDR3 length is 16 residues. The germline V gene encodes CDR1 SGHRS and CDR2 YFSETQ. The CDR3: CASSLEGTGGTGELFF. The CDR3 nucleotides are TGCGCCAGCAGCTTGGAAGGGACAGGCGGGACCGGGGAGCTGTTTTTT.

The chain carries TRBV15 and TRBJ2-7, with 11 nucleotides matching TRBD2. V gave up 0 bases and J gave up 6 bases; unmatched junction bases: 4. CDR3 length: 15 residues. Germline V lookup: CDR1 LNHNV, CDR2 YYDKDF (reference sequence). For the CDR3, the DNA is TGTGCCACCAGCAGAGATCCAGGACTAGCGGGCGAGCAGTACTTC. Protein sequence: CATSRDPGLAGEQYF.

CDR3: CASSIDSRAGTEAFF. CDR3 DNA sequence: TGTGCCAGTAGTATAGATTCCAGGGCAGGAACTGAAGCTTTCTTT. The chain is built from TRBV19 and TRBJ1-1, with D perhaps matching TRBD1 (5 bases). CDR1 and CDR2 (germline): LNHDA, SQIVND (reference sequence). This CDR3 comprises 15 residues. V lost 0 bases and J lost 5, with 13 bases in between.

The chain uses TRBV5-1 and TRBJ2-3; 8 positions match TRBD1. V lost 5 bases to trimming and J lost 1 base; unmatched junction nucleotides: 12. Per germline, CDR1 SGHRS and CDR2 YFSETQ. There are 17 residues in the CDR3. The CDR3 nucleotides are TGCGCCAGCAGGCACCTCCAGGGGGCGCTCCGCACAGATACGCAGTATTTT. Its protein product is CASRHLQGALRTDTQYF.

This clone came up once. One end of the junction is discordant with germline, which a read error may explain. The V and J genes are TRBV7-7 and TRBJ2-5, with 7 bases identical to TRBD2. The CDR3 sequence is 14 residues long. Germline-derived CDR1 and CDR2 are SSHAT and FNYEAQ (reference sequence). The CDR3 nucleotides are TGTGCTAGCAGCTTAAGCGGGGAGAAAGAGACCCAGTACTTC. Residues: CASSLSGEKETQYF.

This sequence joins TRBV5-4 and TRBJ1-1; D gene ambiguous. Germline CDR1 SGHNT, CDR2 YYREEE (reference sequence). Trimming shortened V by 5 bases and J by 7 bases, and 15 bases separated the two germline ends. The CDR3 spans 13 residues. The DNA for the CDR3 is TGTGCCAGCAGGCGGGGAGGGTTCGTTGAAGCTTTCTTT. As protein: CASRRGGFVEAFF.